Here is one TCR beta chain with its context. The data belong to a study of sequential checkpoint blockade in melanoma. In the study overall: After nivolumab or ipilimumab alone, some 22 patients had week-13 rebiopsies.

Documented treatment: randomized to nivolumab then ipilimumab (arm A) or the reverse (arm B). V was cut by 3 bases and J by 1 base, with 19 bases left in between. CDR3 length equals 17 residues. From germline, CDR1 is SGHRS and CDR2 YFSETQ. Clones were read by immunoSEQ multiplex PCR, and TCRdb kept only the in-frame ones, dropping some. Of 1,500 to 2,500 clones in the sample, 20% to 25% were seen once. The genes are TRBV5-1 and TRBJ1-1; a weak D match, TRBD1 (6 bases). The sample here was tumor tissue (inferred from file names), taken from a patient given nivolumab and ipilimumab in sequence. The TCR sequence derives from a human donor with melanoma. The CDR3 loop is CASSSGLFTGTNTEAFF. The CDR3 region has the DNA TGCGCCAGCAGCTCGGGCCTATTTACAGGGACGAACACTGAAGCTTTCTTT.